The rows below give T cell receptor beta chains drawn from one sample of a study of OX40 agonist ivuxolimab in advanced cancers. Repertoires were generated with immunoSEQ multiplex PCR, while TCRdb's copy carries only in-frame clones and drops some. This table has approximately 77,000 clones, about 82% appearing once. The specimen comprised CD4+ or CD8+ T cells sorted from blood, sampled in a trial of the OX40 agonist ivuxolimab. The receptors shown here come from an adult with an advanced solid tumor such as melanoma, head and neck, liver or kidney cancer. Both conserved end residues are part of each CDR3. Fields, in order: V gene, J gene, clone size, D gene, CDR3 protein, CDR3 DNA. The D gene is left open where the match is weak. For some rows the clone size is stated as once, few or many, or as a class when expanded; others skip it.

TRBV7-2	TRBJ2-2	NA	NA	CASSPQTVGELFF	TGTGCCAGCAGCCCGCAGACGGTAGGGGAGCTGTTTTTT
TRBV11-1	TRBJ2-3	NA	TRBD1	CASSPRDRSTDTQYF	TGTGCCAGCAGCCCCAGGGACAGATCTACAGATACGCAGTATTTT
TRBV18	TRBJ2-2	NA	NA	CASSALARNTGELFF	TGTGCCAGCTCAGCCTTAGCGAGAAACACCGGGGAGCTGTTTTTT
TRBV13	TRBJ2-7	NA	TRBD2	CASSYSQTSGSSYEQYF	TGTGCCAGCAGTTATTCCCAGACTAGCGGAAGCTCCTACGAGCAGTACTTC
TRBV7-2	TRBJ2-5	NA	TRBD2	CASSTRRTSQETQYF	TGTGCCAGCAGCACCAGGAGGACTAGCCAAGAGACCCAGTACTTC
TRBV19	TRBJ1-5	NA	NA	CASSIEGLSNQPQHF	TGTGCCAGTAGTATAGAGGGACTAAGCAATCAGCCCCAGCATTTT
TRBV7-6	TRBJ2-7	NA	NA	CASSLVVGDEQYF	TGTGCCAGCAGCTTAGTAGTAGGGGACGAGCAGTACTTC
TRBV6-1	TRBJ1-6	NA	NA	CASSPPAGANSPLHF	TGTGCCAGCAGTCCCCCGGCAGGGGCCAATTCACCCCTCCACTTT
TRBV6-5	TRBJ2-3	NA	TRBD2	CASSSAGFADTQYF	TGTGCCAGCAGTTCAGCGGGGTTCGCAGATACGCAGTATTTT
TRBV5-1	TRBJ1-2	NA	NA	CASSSWDPLRVGYGYTF	TGCGCCAGCAGCTCTTGGGACCCACTCAGGGTCGGCTATGGCTACACCTTC
TRBV10-1	TRBJ2-2	NA	NA	CASSTALQPGELFF	TGCGCCAGCAGTACGGCCCTCCAGCCCGGGGAGCTGTTTTTT
TRBV6-5	TRBJ2-1	NA	NA	CASTGDNYNEQFF	TGTGCCAGCACGGGGGATAACTACAATGAGCAGTTCTTC
TRBV7-9	TRBJ2-5	NA	NA	CASSLISQEAQYF	TGTGCCAGCAGCTTAATTAGCCAAGAGGCCCAGTACTTC
TRBV10-2	TRBJ2-1	NA	NA	CASSEREPEVYNEQFF	TGCGCCAGCAGTGAGCGGGAGCCGGAAGTGTACAATGAGCAGTTCTTC
TRBV28	TRBJ2-1	NA	NA	CASSFPGGPWIEQFF	TGTGCCAGCAGTTTCCCCGGGGGTCCCTGGATTGAGCAGTTCTTC
TRBV7-8	TRBJ2-1	NA	TRBD2	CASSTGTTYNEQFF	TGTGCCAGCAGCACGGGGACTACCTACAATGAGCAGTTCTTC
TRBV27	TRBJ1-1	NA	TRBD1	CASSPRQGAYTEAFF	TGTGCCAGCAGTCCAAGACAGGGAGCCTACACTGAAGCTTTCTTT
TRBV11-2	TRBJ2-7	NA	NA	CASGGSSYEQYF	TGTGCCAGCGGGGGTAGCTCCTACGAGCAGTACTTC
TRBV11-3	TRBJ2-1	once	TRBD1	CASSRGDRFNEQFF	TGTGCCAGCAGCCGTGGGGACAGGTTCAATGAGCAGTTCTTC
TRBV11-2	TRBJ2-1	NA	TRBD1	CASRPSGQGNEQFF	TGTGCCAGCAGGCCGTCGGGACAGGGCAATGAGCAGTTCTTC
TRBV30	TRBJ2-1	NA	TRBD2	CAWSPGLAGANEQFF	TGTGCCTGGAGCCCGGGCCTAGCGGGAGCCAATGAGCAGTTCTTC
TRBV11-3	TRBJ2-2	few	NA	CASSLTWNEGTGELFF	TGTGCCAGCAGCTTAACTTGGAACGAGGGGACCGGGGAGCTGTTTTTT
TRBV7-9	TRBJ1-6	NA	TRBD1	CANSKGTGGENNSPLHF	TGTGCCAACTCGAAGGGGACAGGGGGCGAAAATAATTCACCCCTCCACTTT
TRBV7-3	TRBJ1-2	NA	NA	CASSPIGVPGTGYTF	TGTGCCAGCAGCCCAATCGGGGTCCCTGGAACCGGCTACACCTTC
TRBV14	TRBJ2-3	NA	NA	CASSARDRTDTQYF	TGTGCCAGCAGCGCCCGAGACAGGACCGATACGCAGTATTTT
TRBV28	TRBJ1-1	NA	NA	CASVVRGVNTEAFF	TGTGCCAGCGTAGTAAGGGGGGTGAACACTGAAGCTTTCTTT